The clone carrying this T cell receptor beta chain was detected a few times. Its antigen is still unknown. Germline-derived CDR1 and CDR2 are LNHDA and SQIVND (reference sequence). V dropped 4 bases and J dropped 1 base, with 13 bases sitting between them. The CDR3 extends over 15 amino acids. This specimen comes from a study of cytomegalovirus exposure and HLA in healthy donors. Measured with immunoSEQ multiplex PCR; TCRdb has only the in-frame clones, and not every one. This sample has 150,000 to 200,000 clones, with 85% found just once. General study points: Specific recognition of CMV antigens was confirmed in vitro for a few chains (all CMV-associated).

This receptor was obtained from a young man in good health and CMV-seropositive. The rearrangement links TRBV19 to TRBJ1-1; tentative D call: TRBD1 (6 bases). The sequenced material came from PBMCs. CDR3 sequence (DNA): TGTGCCAGTAGTAGCCTGGGCAGGGGGAACACTGAAGCTTTCTTT. Its translation: CASSSLGRGNTEAFF.